These 24 T cell receptor beta chains were sequenced from one sample in a study of cytomegalovirus exposure and HLA in healthy donors. The primer mix had 60 Vbeta and 13 Jbeta primers. TCRdb keeps only in-frame clones here, not all; method: immunoSEQ multiplex PCR. The sample lists 150,000 to 200,000 clones, approximately 81% seen once, with 0.26% in the top ten. The sequencing sample was made of PBMCs. These TCRs come from a boy between 10 and 17 years old in good health and CMV-seronegative.

V gene TRBV28 combines with J gene TRBJ2-2; D gene uncertain. V lost 6 bases and J lost 2, with 13 bases in between. The germline V gene encodes CDR1 MDHEN and CDR2 SYDVKM. The CDR3 extends over 15 amino acids. The CDR3 DNA is TGTGCCAGCAGACCCCGCCCCCTAAACACCGGGGAGCTGTTTTTT. Its protein product is CASRPRPLNTGELFF. Using reference TRBV28 and TRBJ2-2 for the parts outside the CDR3, the full variable domain is DVKVTQSSRYLVKRTGEKVFLECVQDMDHENMFWYRQDPGLGLRLIYFSYDVKMKEKGDIPEGYSVSREKKERFSLILESASTNQTSMYLCASRPRPLNTGELFFGEGSRLTVL.

The gene calls are TRBV5-6 and TRBJ1-1; TRBD1 matches at 7 bases. This CDR3 contains 13 residues. Trimming at V came to 2 bases and at J to 5 bases, leaving 3 bases not matched to a gene. CDR1 is SGHDT and CDR2 is YYEEEE in the germline V gene. In DNA, the CDR3 is TGTGCCAGCAGCTTAACAGGGGAAACTGAAGCTTTCTTT. It is translated as CASSLTGETEAFF. The variable domain in full, with the rest retrieved from reference TRBV5-6 and TRBJ1-1, is DAGVTQSPTHLIKTRGQQVTLRCSPKSGHDTVSWYQQALGQGPQFIFQYYEEEERQRGNFPDRFSGHQFPNYSSELNVNALLLGDSALYLCASSLTGETEAFFGQGTRLTVV.

The V and J genes are TRBV6-5 and TRBJ1-1; D perhaps matches TRBD1 (6 bases). The CDR3 is 13 amino acids. Germline CDR1 MNHEY, CDR2 SVGAGI. V shed 5 bases and J shed 5 bases, with 12 bases lying between them. CDR3 nucleotide sequence: TGTGCCAGCAGTGTGGGGGCTCGGACTGAAGCTTTCTTT. Translating it yields CASSVGARTEAFF.

The chain joins TRBV9 to TRBJ2-1; D perhaps matches TRBD2 (5 bases). The V end was cut by 4 bases, the J end by 10 bases, with 12 bases between. The CDR3 has 12 residues. The germline V gene has CDR1 SGDLS and CDR2 YYNGEE. CDR3 residues: CASSPPGEEQFF. CDR3 DNA sequence: TGTGCCAGCAGCCCCCCCGGGGAGGAGCAGTTCTTC.

The rearrangement links TRBV18 to TRBJ1-2, with D tentatively TRBD1 (6 bases). Germline-derived CDR1 and CDR2 are KGHSH and LQKENI. The CDR3 has 13 residues. Between the trimmed V and J ends, which lost 2 bases and 7 bases, there was a span of 11 bases. The CDR3 DNA follows: TGTGCCAGCTCACCAACCTCAGGGGTTGGCTACACCTTC. Amino acids: CASSPTSGVGYTF.

This clone was seen only once. V is TRBV6-1 and J is TRBJ1-5; D might be TRBD1 (5 bases). Germline V gene data show CDR1 as MNHNS and CDR2 as SASEGT. CDR3 length: 15 residues. V was trimmed by 6 bases and J by 0 bases, leaving 12 bases between them. CDR3 DNA: TGTGCCAGCAGCGCGACAGTCTATAGCAATCAGCCCCAGCATTTT. Translating gives CASSATVYSNQPQHF.

The chain carries TRBV6-5 and TRBJ2-7; 7 nucleotides agree with TRBD2. V lost 6 bases to trimming and J lost 2 bases; unmatched junction nucleotides: 4. The V gene's germline CDR1 is MNHEY and CDR2 SVGAGI. This CDR3 is built from 13 residues. The CDR3 here is CASRGRGAYEQYF. The DNA of the CDR3 is TGTGCCAGCAGGGGGAGGGGAGCCTACGAGCAGTACTTC.

The V call is TRBV7-5, the J call TRBJ1-5; the DNA was not compared with TRBD1, the D call given in the table. TRBV7-5 has pseudogene status. The CDR3 has 15 residues. CDR3 coding DNA: TGTGCCAGAAGCTCCCGAAGGGGAAACAATCAGCCCCAGCATTTT. It specifies CARSSRRGNNQPQHF.

V is TRBV30 and J is TRBJ1-1, with D maybe TRBD1 (5 bases). CDR1 and CDR2 from the germline V gene are GTSNPN and SVGIG (reference sequence). V was clipped by 4 bases and J by 1 base, with 10 bases between them. The CDR3 has 13 residues. CDR3 in amino acids: CAWKDSPNTEAFF. The CDR3, as DNA: TGTGCCTGGAAAGACAGCCCGAACACTGAAGCTTTCTTT.

This chain joins TRBV7-3 and TRBJ2-1, with 10 bases lining up with TRBD2. V was clipped by 3 bases and J by 5 bases; unmatched bases: 4. CDR1 and CDR2 from the germline V gene are SGHTA and FQGTGA. CDR3 length equals 15 residues. CDR3 sequence: CASSLVGTSDNEQFF. The CDR3 DNA reads TGTGCCAGCAGCTTGGTGGGGACTAGCGACAATGAGCAGTTCTTC.

The CDR3 spells CASSVGGGPSYGYTF. CDR3 nucleotides: TGTGCCAGCAGCGTAGGGGGGGGTCCAAGCTATGGCTACACCTTC. The chain couples TRBV9 to TRBJ1-2; tentatively, D is TRBD1 (5 bases). Germline V gene lookup returns CDR1 SGDLS and CDR2 YYNGEE. The CDR3 has 15 residues. V lost 0 bases to trimming and J lost 4 bases, with 13 bases between them.

This chain joins TRBV13 and TRBJ2-5; 10 bases align to TRBD1. The CDR3 is 15 residues long. In germline, CDR1 is PRHDT, CDR2 FYEKMQ (reference sequence). J was trimmed by 3 bases and V by 5 bases; bases with no gene match: 6. CDR3 amino acids: CASSVLGTGEETQYF. The CDR3 coding sequence is TGTGCCAGCAGCGTCCTCGGGACAGGGGAAGAGACCCAGTACTTC. The full variable domain, rest sourced from reference TRBV13 and TRBJ2-5, is AAGVIQSPRHLIKEKRETATLKCYPIPRHDTVYWYQQGPGQDPQFLISFYEKMQSDKGSIPDRFSAQQFSDYHSELNMSSLELGDSALYFCASSVLGTGEETQYFGPGTRLLVL.

The gene calls are TRBV7-9 and TRBJ2-3; TRBD2 agrees at 7 bases. The CDR3 loop spans 13 amino acids. Germline V gene sequence: CDR1 SEHNR, CDR2 FQNEAQ (reference sequence). J lost 5 bases, V lost 5 bases, and 4 bases had no gene match. CDR3 DNA: TGTGCCAGCAGCCCCCCGGGGGGAGATACGCAGTATTTT. The encoded protein is CASSPPGGDTQYF.

This clone has just a few counts. The chain has TRBV7-3 and TRBJ2-6, with D maybe TRBD2 (5 bases). Deletions cut 5 bases from V and 2 bases from J, with 13 bases between. Germline CDR1 SGHTA, CDR2 FQGTGA. The CDR3 has 16 residues. Here the CDR3 DNA reads TGTGCCAGCAGCCCTAGCCTTGTAACTGGGGCCAACGTCCTGACTTTC. Its protein is CASSPSLVTGANVLTF.

V gene TRBV4-3 combines with J gene TRBJ1-3; 8 bases align to TRBD1. CDR3 length: 20 amino acids. V was clipped by 1 base and J by 0 bases; unmatched bases: 14. Germline CDR1 is LGHNA and CDR2 is YSLEER. This CDR3 reads CASSQVAGQGLSSSGNTIYF. The CDR3 DNA follows: TGCGCCAGCAGCCAAGTCGCCGGACAGGGCCTCTCAAGCTCTGGAAACACCATATATTTT.

In its sample, this clone was seen once. The CDR3 bases are TGTGCCAGCAGTCCCGGGGATAGCAATCAGCCCCAGCATTTT. It yields the protein CASSPGDSNQPQHF. This rearrangement joins TRBV2 to TRBJ1-5; unclear D gene. CDR1 is SNHLY, CDR2 FYNNEI, per germline. The CDR3 loop spans 14 amino acids. Trimming shortened V by 5 bases and J by 0 bases, and 8 bases separated the two germline ends.

This sequence joins TRBV7-8 and TRBJ1-5; weak D call: TRBD1 (5 bases). Germline V gene data show CDR1 as SGHVS and CDR2 as FQNEAQ. The CDR3 is made up of 14 amino acids. V was clipped by 2 bases and J by 1 base, with 6 bases between them. CDR3 bases: TGTGCCAGCAGCTTACAGGGAAGCAATCAGCCCCAGCATTTT. This translates into CASSLQGSNQPQHF. The full variable domain, its missing parts supplied by reference TRBV7-8 and TRBJ1-5, is GAGVSQSPRYKVAKRGQDVALRCDPISGHVSLFWYQQALGQGPEFLTYFQNEAQLDKSGLPSDRFFAERPEGSVSTLKIQRTQQEDSAVYLCASSLQGSNQPQHFGDGTRLSIL.

The chain is built from TRBV6-1 and TRBJ1-5; D unresolved. V lost 6 bases to trimming and J lost 1 base, with 10 bases between them. CDR3 length: 14 residues. Germline values: CDR1 MNHNS, CDR2 SASEGT. The CDR3 loop reads CASRASPSNQPQHF. The CDR3 DNA is TGTGCCAGCAGAGCCTCCCCGAGCAATCAGCCCCAGCATTTT.

V usage is TRBV30 and J usage is TRBJ1-1; 7 nucleotides line up with TRBD1. In germline, CDR1 is GTSNPN, CDR2 SVGIG (reference sequence). This CDR3 is 11 amino acids long. The V and J ends lost 1 base and 8 bases, in that order; junction bases with no gene match: 1. The CDR3 region has the DNA TGTGCCTGGAGTGAGGGGGCCGAAGCTTTCTTT. Protein: CAWSEGAEAFF.

This sequence joins TRBV19 and TRBJ1-1, with D maybe TRBD1 (5 bases). Trimming took 3 bases from V and 1 from J, leaving 9 bases between them. This CDR3 has 14 amino acids. CDR1 LNHDA and CDR2 SQIVND come from the germline V gene (reference sequence). The CDR3 loop is CASSIGGANTEAFF. The CDR3 DNA is TGTGCCAGTAGTATCGGAGGGGCGAACACTGAAGCTTTCTTT. Full variable domain (remainder filled in from reference TRBV19 and TRBJ1-1): DGGITQSPKYLFRKEGQNVTLSCEQNLNHDAMYWYRQDPGQGLRLIYYSQIVNDFQKGDIAEGYSVSREKKESFPLTVTSAQKNPTAFYLCASSIGGANTEAFFGQGTRLTVV.

The rearrangement uses TRBV7-3 and TRBJ1-6; D may be TRBD1 (5 bases). The CDR3 runs to 15 residues. V lost 4 bases and J 4 bases, leaving 11 bases between the germline ends. CDR1 SGHTA and CDR2 FQGTGA come from the germline V gene. Here the CDR3 DNA reads TGTGCCAGCAGCTCCCGCGGGGCATATAATTCACCCCTCCACTTT. It yields the protein CASSSRGAYNSPLHF.

The V call is TRBV7-9, the J call TRBJ2-1, with TRBD2 identical over 10 bases. Germline V gives CDR1 SEHNR, CDR2 FQNEAQ (reference sequence). The ends lost 5 bases at V and 5 bases at J; junction bases unmatched: 12. The CDR3 has 17 residues. The CDR3 loop reads CASSHLDVSGRNNEQFF. CDR3 nucleotides: TGTGCCAGCAGCCACCTCGATGTTAGCGGGAGGAACAATGAGCAGTTCTTC.

J is TRBJ1-5 and V is TRBV6-1; D unresolved. The ends were cut back, 2 bases at V and 1 base at J, with 21 bases in the middle. Germline V gene sequence: CDR1 MNHNS, CDR2 SASEGT. CDR3 length: 19 amino acids. The DNA for the CDR3 is TGTGCCAGCAGTGAACGAGGGAAAACTAATATTTGGAGCAATCAGCCCCAGCATTTT. Its translation: CASSERGKTNIWSNQPQHF.

This chain links TRBV7-9 with TRBJ2-3, with 10 positions matching TRBD2. This CDR3 is built from 15 residues. V lost 0 bases, J lost 3 bases, and 0 bases stayed unmatched. CDR1 and CDR2 from the germline V gene are SEHNR and FQNEAQ (reference sequence). The chain's CDR3 is CASSLATSGTDTQYF. The CDR3 nucleotides read TGTGCCAGCAGCTTAGCGACTAGCGGGACAGATACGCAGTATTTT.